This paragraph covers one TCR beta chain sequence. Its target is unknown. The data derive from a study of identical twins. Notes on the study in general: Abundant beta clonotypes from cord blood bore fewer insertions; memory repertoires lacked this pattern.

Healthy Caucasian individuals made up all the donors. From germline, CDR1 is SNHLY and CDR2 FYNNEI. The CDR3 has 13 residues. V lost 2 bases to trimming and J lost 8 bases, with 12 bases between them. TCRdb re-analysed the 5' RACE reads in MiXCR, keeping a single row per CDR3 protein. The data show 400,000 to 600,000 distinct CDR3 sequences, about a fifth seen once. These sequences were also reported in another study, on yellow fever vaccine responses in identical twins.

This chain joins TRBV2 and TRBJ1-2, with D perhaps matching TRBD1 (6 bases). Material for sequencing was CD4+ T cells sorted from blood. The sequence was collected from a young woman in good health. The CDR3 sequence: CASSEMRTDGYTF. The CDR3 DNA follows: TGTGCCAGCAGTGAAATGAGGACAGACGGCTACACCTTC.